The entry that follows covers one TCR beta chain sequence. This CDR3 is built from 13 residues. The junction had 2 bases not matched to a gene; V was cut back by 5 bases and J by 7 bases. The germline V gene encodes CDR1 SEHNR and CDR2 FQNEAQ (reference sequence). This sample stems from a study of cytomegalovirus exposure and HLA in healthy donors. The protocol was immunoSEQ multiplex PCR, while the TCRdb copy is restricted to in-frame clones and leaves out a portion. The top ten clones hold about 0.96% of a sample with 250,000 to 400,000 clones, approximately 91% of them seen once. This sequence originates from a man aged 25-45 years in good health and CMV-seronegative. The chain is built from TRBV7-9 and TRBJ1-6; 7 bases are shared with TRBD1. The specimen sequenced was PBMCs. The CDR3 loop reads CASSADRNSPLHF. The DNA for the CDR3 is TGTGCCAGCAGCGCGGACAGGAATTCACCCCTCCACTTT.